This T cell receptor (beta chain) was recorded in a study of Ad26.COV2.S vaccination and SARS-CoV-2 variants. Study-wide background: Intramuscular Ad26.COV2.S doses were given once or twice, 56 days apart.

In the case of this clone: Antigen specificity is unknown.

The treatment is: about 20 received Ad26.COV2.S at low or high dose, single or two shots; 5 received placebo; per-sample allocation not given. Collection of the samples took place on day 63 after the first injection of vaccine or placebo. This adult donor, from Boston, was 18-55 years old. Clones were sequenced by immunoSEQ multiplex PCR, and TCRdb holds only the in-frame ones, with some missing. The sample has about half a million clones, about nine tenths seen once. Whole-study results and caveats: People who got the vaccine or the placebo had similar non-spike TCR breadth. Substantial breadth was reported for post-vaccination spike-specific CD8+ and CD4+ T cells.

The V gene end was trimmed by 2 bases and the J gene end by 5 bases; junction bases not matched to a gene: 5. Germline CDR1 reads SGHKS; CDR2 reads YYEKEE (reference sequence). This CDR3 comprises 15 residues. The chain links TRBV5-5 to TRBJ1-5, with TRBD1 matching over 9 bases. The sequencing here drew on peripheral blood, taken in a trial of Ad26.COV2.S vaccine versus placebo. The sequence was collected from a person aged 18-65 years who received the Ad26.COV2.S COVID-19 vaccine or a placebo. DNA of the CDR3: TGTGCCAGCAGCTTACCGGGACAGGGTGATCAGCCCCAGCATTTT. As protein: CASSLPGQGDQPQHF.